The clone carrying this TCR beta chain has a handful of counts. The antigen is unknown. These data belong to a study of T-cell memory formation after mild COVID-19. Study-wide points: CD4/CD8 balance characterized clones contracting day 15 to 85, and CD4+ skew characterized later expanders.

Trimming left V 1 base short and J 1 base short, with 10 bases between. Germline V gene sequence: CDR1 SGHAT, CDR2 FQDESV (reference sequence). The CDR3 length is 15 residues. TCRdb processed the 5' RACE reads anew with MiXCR; each CDR3 protein has one entry. The sample includes approximately 500,000 distinct CDR3 sequences, around a quarter of them seen just once. The gene calls are TRBV11-1 and TRBJ1-1, with D possibly TRBD1 on 6 matching bases. The TCR comes from an adult woman who had mild COVID-19 (a few samples of this study predate the infection). Cell type and time point are not known. What was sequenced was PBMCs or a T cell subset sorted from them (not recorded which). CDR3 in DNA: TGTGCCAGCAGCTTAGAGGCCAGGGGGAACACTGAAGCTTTCTTT. Residues: CASSLEARGNTEAFF.